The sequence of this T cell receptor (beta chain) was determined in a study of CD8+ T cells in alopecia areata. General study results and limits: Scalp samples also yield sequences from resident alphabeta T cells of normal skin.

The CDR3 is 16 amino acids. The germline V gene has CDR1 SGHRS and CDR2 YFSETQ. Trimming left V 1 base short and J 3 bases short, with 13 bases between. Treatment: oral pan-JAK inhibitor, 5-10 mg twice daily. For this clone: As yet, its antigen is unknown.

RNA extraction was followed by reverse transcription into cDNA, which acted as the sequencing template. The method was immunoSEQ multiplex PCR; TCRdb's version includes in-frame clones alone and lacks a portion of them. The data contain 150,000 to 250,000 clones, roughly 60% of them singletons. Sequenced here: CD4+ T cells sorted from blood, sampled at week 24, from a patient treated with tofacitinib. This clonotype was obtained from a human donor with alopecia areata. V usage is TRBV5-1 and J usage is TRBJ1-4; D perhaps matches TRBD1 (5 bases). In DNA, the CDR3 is TGCGCCAGCAGCTTGTACTCGGGGGTCCCTAATGAAAAACTGTTTTTT. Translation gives CASSLYSGVPNEKLFF.